The entry below gives a single TCR beta chain sequence along with its context. The data originate from a study of T cell responses to AZD1222 COVID-19 vaccine. The CDR3 covers 17 residues. This table comes from immunoSEQ multiplex PCR, and its TCRdb copy is limited to in-frame clones, with some not included. The table records approximately 67,000 clones, 84% of them present only once. This TCR derives from an adult in good health. V and J are TRBV21-1 and TRBJ2-1; the DNA was not compared with TRBD2, the D call given in the table. TRBV21-1 is designated a pseudogene. The input for sequencing was peripheral blood, taken on day 0 of AZD1222 vaccination. CDR3 amino acids: CASSKANSGGTYNEQFF. The CDR3 coding sequence is TGTGCCAGCAGCAAAGCAAATAGCGGGGGGACCTACAATGAGCAGTTCTTC.